This TCR beta chain derives from a study of shared clonotypes between healthy human individuals. The CDR3 length is 14 residues. The junction had 15 bases not matched to a gene; V was cut back by 3 bases and J by 16 bases. Germline-derived CDR1 and CDR2 are MGHRA and YSYEKL. Data came from immunoSEQ multiplex PCR; TCRdb stores just in-frame clones and leaves some out. The sample includes hundreds of thousands of clones, around 96% of them seen just once. Naive CD8 cells comprised CD45RO-negative, CCR7-positively selected cells, excluding terminally differentiated effector memory CD45RA+ cells. Each sample came from a Caucasian adult donor living in Nashville, Tennessee.

The V gene is TRBV4-1, the J gene TRBJ2-1; 7 nucleotides line up with TRBD2. The sequenced sample consisted of naive CD8+ T cells sorted from blood. This TCR was recovered from a woman in her twenties or thirties in good health. The CDR3 bases are TGCGCCAGCAGCCACACCCAAGGACTAGGCAAAAAATTCTTC. Its protein product is CASSHTQGLGKKFF.